Below, 14 T cell receptor beta chains from the same sample are listed, as sequenced in a study of blood T cell repertoires in COVID-19. Assay used: immunoSEQ multiplex PCR; TCRdb lists only in-frame clones, some missing. The data contain around 81,000 clones, 88% of them singletons. Sequencing was carried out using peripheral blood. Source of these receptors: an elderly woman with acute or convalescent COVID-19.

The chain joins TRBV28 to TRBJ1-2; TRBD1 is a possible D gene (6 bases). The CDR3 has 15 amino acids. V lost 2 bases to trimming and J lost 4 bases, with 14 bases between them. The germline V gene encodes CDR1 MDHEN and CDR2 SYDVKM. The CDR3 spells CASSLPGTPVYGYTF. The CDR3 DNA follows: TGTGCCAGCAGTTTACCAGGGACACCGGTCTATGGCTACACCTTC.

The rearrangement joins TRBV2 to TRBJ1-4, with a tentative D call TRBD1 (5 bases). From germline, CDR1 is SNHLY and CDR2 FYNNEI. This CDR3 is built from 15 residues. V was pared by 6 bases and J by 5 bases, with 16 bases between. The CDR3, as DNA: TGTGCCAGCAGGGAGAGGGAGGGGTTCAATGAAAAACTGTTTTTT. Protein: CASREREGFNEKLFF.

The V call is TRBV7-9, the J call TRBJ1-2, with 8 bases lining up with TRBD1. Germline CDR1 reads SEHNR; CDR2 reads FQNEAQ (reference sequence). The CDR3 is made up of 15 amino acids. V gave up 2 bases and J gave up 7 bases; unmatched junction bases: 9. The CDR3 spells CASSLTGGLKRGYTF. In DNA form, the CDR3 reads TGTGCCAGCAGCTTAACAGGGGGATTAAAACGTGGCTACACCTTC.

The chain carries TRBV5-1 and TRBJ1-2, with D unresolved. Trimming cost V 0 bases and J 7 bases, with 13 bases left between them. The germline V gene encodes CDR1 SGHRS and CDR2 YFSETQ. This CDR3 has 14 amino acids. CDR3 region: CASSLGVPGGGYTF. The CDR3 DNA is TGCGCCAGCAGCTTGGGCGTACCCGGCGGTGGCTACACCTTC.

This clone was seen only a few times. Distinct nucleotide sequences in the sample also encode this CDR3. CDR3 nucleotides: TGTGCCAGTAGTATTCCAGGGTCCTACGAGCAGTACTTC. Translation: CASSIPGSYEQYF. This rearrangement joins TRBV19 to TRBJ2-7; TRBD1 might be the D (5 bases). The CDR3 sequence is 13 residues long. The V end lost 3 bases, the J end lost 1 base, and 7 bases lay between the germline ends. CDR1 LNHDA and CDR2 SQIVND come from the germline V gene (reference sequence).

This CDR3 is CASRVESNYGYTF. CDR3 nucleotide sequence: TGTGCCAGCCGAGTAGAGTCTAACTATGGCTACACCTTC. This chain links TRBV6-5 with TRBJ1-2; unclear D gene. The CDR3 contains 13 residues. The V and J ends lost 8 bases and 0 bases respectively, with 10 bases between them. Germline V gene lookup returns CDR1 MNHEY and CDR2 SVGAGI.

V and J are TRBV5-1 and TRBJ2-5; 10 bases agree with TRBD1. The germline V gene encodes CDR1 SGHRS and CDR2 YFSETQ. V lost 5 bases and J lost 5; bases outside the gene matches: 6. The CDR3 covers 14 residues. The chain's CDR3 is CASRPPGQGETQYF. The CDR3 DNA is TGCGCCAGCAGACCACCGGGACAGGGGGAGACCCAGTACTTC. The full variable domain, rest sourced from reference TRBV5-1 and TRBJ2-5, is KAGVTQTPRYLIKTRGQQVTLSCSPISGHRSVSWYQQTPGQGLQFLFEYFSETQRNKGNFPGRFSGRQFSNSRSEMNVSTLELGDSALYLCASRPPGQGETQYFGPGTRLLVL.

The V and J genes are TRBV30 and TRBJ1-5; a weak D match, TRBD1 (6 bases). With 0 bases removed from V and 11 bases from J, the gap between germline ends came to 11 bases. The V gene's germline CDR1 is GTSNPN and CDR2 SVGIG (reference sequence). The CDR3 runs 12 residues. The CDR3 reads CAWSVQGRTQHF. DNA of the CDR3: TGTGCCTGGAGTGTACAGGGCAGGACCCAGCATTTT.

This clone was detected only once. The genes are TRBV18 and TRBJ1-4, with D possibly being TRBD1 (6 bases). The germline V and J ends were trimmed by 2 bases and 7 bases, with 8 bases remaining between them. The CDR3 sequence is 13 residues long. The germline CDR1 and CDR2 sequences are KGHSH and LQKENI. For the CDR3, the DNA is TGTGCCAGCTCACCAACAGGGAGTGAAAAACTGTTTTTT. Translated: CASSPTGSEKLFF. The entire variable domain, with the rest obtained from reference TRBV18 and TRBJ1-4, is as follows: NAGVMQNPRHLVRRRGQEARLRCSPMKGHSHVYWYRQLPEEGLKFMVYLQKENIIDESGMPKERFSAEFPKEGPSILRIQQVVRGDSAAYFCASSPTGSEKLFFGSGTQLSVL.

The chain employs TRBV10-3 and TRBJ2-3; weak D call: TRBD2 (5 bases). CDR3 length: 13 residues. The germline V gene has CDR1 ENHRY and CDR2 SYGVKD. V was cut by 8 bases and J by 0 bases, with 9 bases left in between. In DNA form, the CDR3 reads TGTGCCATCGGTAGCGATAGCACAGATACGCAGTATTTT. Its protein is CAIGSDSTDTQYF.

The J gene is TRBJ2-7, the V gene TRBV19; possibly TRBD1 for D (6 bases). CDR3 length equals 15 residues. Germline V CDR1 and CDR2: LNHDA, SQIVND (reference sequence). Trimming removed 5 bases at V and 0 bases at J, with 14 bases between. CDR3 loop: CASSSRDTDSYEQYF. The CDR3 DNA sequence: TGTGCCAGTAGTTCTCGGGACACAGACTCCTACGAGCAGTACTTC.

V gene TRBV2 combines with J gene TRBJ2-3; tentatively, D is TRBD2 (6 bases). V lost 4 bases and J lost 2, with 13 bases in between. CDR3 length: 15 amino acids. Germline lookup yields CDR1 SNHLY and CDR2 FYNNEI. DNA for the CDR3: TGTGCCAGCAGTGGCGCGGGGCCGCCCACAGATACGCAGTATTTT. Amino acid sequence: CASSGAGPPTDTQYF.

This clone came up once. The chain couples TRBV3-1 (or the pseudogene TRBV3-2) to TRBJ1-2, with 7 bases lining up with TRBD1. The germline V gene has CDR1 LGHDT and CDR2 YNNKEL (reference sequence). The CDR3 has 14 residues. The V and J ends lost 4 bases and 6 bases, in that order; junction bases with no gene match: 8. The CDR3 nucleotides are TGTGCCAGCAGCCCGTTACAGGGGAAGAATGGCTACACCTTC. Translation: CASSPLQGKNGYTF.

The rearrangement uses TRBV20-1 and TRBJ2-1, with D possibly being TRBD1 (6 bases). The CDR3 is 10 residues long. The germline V gene encodes CDR1 DFQATT and CDR2 SNEGSKA (reference sequence). Trimming removed 5 bases from V and 13 bases from J, with 12 bases in between. CDR3 sequence reads: CSAADRTQFF. The CDR3 bases are TGCAGTGCTGCGGACAGAACCCAGTTCTTC.